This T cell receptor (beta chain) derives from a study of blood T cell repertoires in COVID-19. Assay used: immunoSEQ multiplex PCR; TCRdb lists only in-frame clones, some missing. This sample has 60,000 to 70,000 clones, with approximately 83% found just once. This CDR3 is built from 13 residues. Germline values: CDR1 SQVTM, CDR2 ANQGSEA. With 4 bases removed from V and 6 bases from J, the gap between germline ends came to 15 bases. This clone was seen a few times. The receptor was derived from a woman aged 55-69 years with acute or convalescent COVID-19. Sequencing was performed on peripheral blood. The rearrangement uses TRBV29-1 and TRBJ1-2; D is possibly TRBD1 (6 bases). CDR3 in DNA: TGCAGCGTTGCCCGGGGAGGGGGGAATGGCTACACCTTC. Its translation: CSVARGGGNGYTF.